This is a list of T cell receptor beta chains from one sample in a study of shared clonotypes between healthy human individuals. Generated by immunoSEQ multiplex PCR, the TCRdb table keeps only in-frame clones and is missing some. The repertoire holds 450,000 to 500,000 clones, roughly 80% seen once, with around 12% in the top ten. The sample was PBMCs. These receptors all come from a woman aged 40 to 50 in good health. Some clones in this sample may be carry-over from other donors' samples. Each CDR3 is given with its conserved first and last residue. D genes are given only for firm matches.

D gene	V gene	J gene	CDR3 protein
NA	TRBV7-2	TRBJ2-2	CASSSFGVGGTGELFF
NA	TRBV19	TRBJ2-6	CASSTPGTGANVLTF
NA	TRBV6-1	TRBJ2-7	CASTRPAGYEQYF
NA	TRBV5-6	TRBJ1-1	CASSLWTQPANTEAFF
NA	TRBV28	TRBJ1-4	CASWGGFATNEKLFF
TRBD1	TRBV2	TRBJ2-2	CASSEGTGWRESTGELFF
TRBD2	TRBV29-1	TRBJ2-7	CSVGGQLAGGYEQYF
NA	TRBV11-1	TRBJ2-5	CASSFNQGAETQYF
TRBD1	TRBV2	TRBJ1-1	CASSEGFRDRTEAFF
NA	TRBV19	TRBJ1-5	CASSIRQLYSNQPQHF
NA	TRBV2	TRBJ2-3	CASSILSSSTDTQYF
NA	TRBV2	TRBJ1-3	CASRRILGSGNTIYF
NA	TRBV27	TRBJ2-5	CASSWTVQETQYF
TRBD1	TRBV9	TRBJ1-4	CASSVGTGLEKLFF
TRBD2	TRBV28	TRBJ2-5	CASSPWGGGLAGFYRETQYF
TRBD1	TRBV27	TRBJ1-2	CASSGSQGARGYTF
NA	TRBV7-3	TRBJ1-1	CASRYSLSGRLNTEAFF